Below are 16 T cell receptor beta chains sequenced from a single sample in a study of regulatory T cells in long-lasting Graves disease. Described time point: persistent/refractory GD, antithyroid drugs over 5 years with positive TRAb. TCR sequences were obtained from RNA taken from PBMCs. For TCR beta, libraries came from iRepertoire HTBI primers and Arm-PCR of CDR3 regions. One entry per CDR3 protein, called by TCRdb with MiXCR from the multiplex PCR reads. The repertoire holds 350,000 to 450,000 distinct CDR3 sequences, with around 21% as singletons. The sequences come from peripheral blood mononuclear cells (PBMCs), collected when the disease was refractory, from a patient treated with antithyroid drugs. These TCRs come from a female donor with Graves disease.

In its sample, this clonotype was seen a few times. This sequence joins TRBV29-1 and TRBJ2-5, with D uncertain. Germline V CDR1 and CDR2: SQVTM, ANQGSEA. The CDR3 is 14 amino acids. Trimming left V 1 base short and J 0 bases short, with 9 bases between. The CDR3 reads CSVEGLSNQETQYF. In DNA form, the CDR3 reads TGCAGCGTTGAAGGTCTCTCGAACCAAGAGACCCAGTACTTC.

This rearrangement joins TRBV30 to TRBJ2-7, with 7 bases identical to TRBD2. J was trimmed by 3 bases and V by 1 base; bases with no gene match: 6. CDR1 GTSNPN and CDR2 SVGIG come from the germline V gene (reference sequence). The length of the CDR3 is 14 residues. The CDR3 DNA reads TGTGCCTGGAGTGCGGCTAGCGGAGGCTACGAGCAGTACTTC. Protein sequence: CAWSAASGGYEQYF.

This clonotype was found a few times. The V gene is TRBV30, the J gene TRBJ1-1, with D unresolved. Trimming took off 0 bases at V and 4 bases at J, with 9 bases between the two ends. The CDR3 totals 13 residues. CDR1 is GTSNPN and CDR2 is SVGIG in the germline V gene (reference sequence). The CDR3 DNA reads TGTGCCTGGAGTGTACGGCAGTTCACTGAAGCTTTCTTT. Translated: CAWSVRQFTEAFF.

There are many counts of this clonotype. The CDR3 spells CASSLEPYGYTF. CDR3 nucleotides: TGCGCCAGCAGCTTGGAACCCTATGGCTACACCTTC. The J gene is TRBJ1-2, the V gene TRBV5-1, with no clear D. This CDR3 region has 12 residues. The germline V gene encodes CDR1 SGHRS and CDR2 YFSETQ. Deletions cut 0 bases from V and 4 bases from J, with 4 bases between.

This clonotype was recorded a few times. The rearrangement links TRBV6-2 or TRBV6-3 to TRBJ1-5; a weak D match, TRBD1 (5 bases). The CDR3 sequence is 13 residues long. Germline V gene sequence: CDR1 MNHEY, CDR2 SVGEGT. Deletions cut 6 bases from V and 7 bases from J, with 13 bases between. In nucleotides, the CDR3 is TGTGCCAGCAGCCCCAGGGTTGGCCAGCCCCAGCATTTT. It specifies CASSPRVGQPQHF.

This clonotype was detected a few times. The chain has TRBV15 and TRBJ1-5, with TRBD1 as a possible D gene (6 bases). The CDR3 extends over 13 amino acids. CDR1 and CDR2 from the germline V gene are LNHNV and YYDKDF (reference sequence). The V end lost 8 bases, the J end lost 3 bases, and 11 bases lay between the germline ends. This CDR3 reads CATSQGNNQPQHF. DNA for the CDR3: TGTGCCACCTCCCAGGGGAACAATCAGCCCCAGCATTTT.

This clonotype has a count of ten or more. The V gene is TRBV7-8, the J gene TRBJ2-7; D uncertain. CDR3 length: 14 residues. Per germline, CDR1 SGHVS and CDR2 FQNEAQ. V was clipped by 0 bases and J by 3 bases, with 9 bases between them. The CDR3 loop reads CASSLALVGYEQYF. The DNA of the CDR3 is TGTGCCAGCAGCTTAGCTTTGGTAGGCTACGAGCAGTACTTC. The entire variable domain, with the rest obtained from reference TRBV7-8 and TRBJ2-7, is as follows: GAGVSQSPRYKVAKRGQDVALRCDPISGHVSLFWYQQALGQGPEFLTYFQNEAQLDKSGLPSDRFFAERPEGSVSTLKIQRTQQEDSAVYLCASSLALVGYEQYFGPGTRLTVT.

The chain links TRBV5-1 to TRBJ2-2, with 8 bases aligning to TRBD1. The V and J ends lost 4 bases and 5 bases, in that order; junction bases with no gene match: 7. This CDR3 has 15 amino acids. Germline CDR1 SGHRS, CDR2 YFSETQ. The CDR3: CASSQDRGWTGELFF. The CDR3 bases are TGCGCCAGCAGCCAAGACAGGGGATGGACCGGGGAGCTGTTTTTT. Full variable domain (outside the CDR3, taken from reference TRBV5-1 and TRBJ2-2): KAGVTQTPRYLIKTRGQQVTLSCSPISGHRSVSWYQQTPGQGLQFLFEYFSETQRNKGNFPGRFSGRQFSNSRSEMNVSTLELGDSALYLCASSQDRGWTGELFFGEGSRLTVL.

The chain recombines TRBV10-3 with TRBJ1-1, with D maybe TRBD1 (5 bases). CDR1 and CDR2 (germline): ENHRY, SYGVKD. Trimming removed 6 bases from V and 0 bases from J, with 14 bases in between. The CDR3 is made up of 15 amino acids. This CDR3 reads CAIRGEGLLNTEAFF. Here the CDR3 DNA reads TGTGCCATCAGGGGGGAAGGGCTTCTGAACACTGAAGCTTTCTTT.

This clonotype was found a few times. The chain uses TRBV7-2 and TRBJ2-6, with D uncertain. CDR3 length: 16 residues. CDR1 is SGHTA, CDR2 FQGNSA, per germline. Trimming removed 5 bases from V and 0 bases from J, with 11 bases in between. CDR3 bases: TGTGCCAGCAGCCTTAGACAACTCTCTGGGGCCAACGTCCTGACTTTC. As protein: CASSLRQLSGANVLTF.

The table lists this clonotype with a few counts. The chain couples TRBV29-1 to TRBJ1-2; TRBD1 aligns across 9 bases. This CDR3 has 13 amino acids. V gave up 5 bases and J gave up 5 bases; unmatched junction bases: 6. CDR1 is SQVTM, CDR2 ANQGSEA, per germline. CDR3 coding DNA: TGCAGCGTTCCCTCTGGGACAGGGTATGGCTACACCTTC. Its translation is CSVPSGTGYGYTF. The whole variable domain, filled in from reference TRBV29-1 and TRBJ1-2, reads SAVISQKPSRDICQRGTSLTIQCQVDSQVTMMFWYRQQPGQSLTLIATANQGSEATYESGFVIDKFPISRPNLTFSTLTVSNMSPEDSSIYLCSVPSGTGYGYTFGSGTRLTVV.

This clonotype was seen only a few times. The chain combines TRBV6-1 with TRBJ1-1; 9 bases are shared with TRBD1. The CDR3 is 12 residues long. CDR1 is MNHNS and CDR2 is SASEGT in the germline V gene. The J segment lost 7 bases and the V segment lost 8 bases, leaving 5 bases of the junction unmatched. DNA of the CDR3: TGTGCCAGCGGACAGGGGCTGGGTGAAGCTTTCTTT. As protein: CASGQGLGEAFF.

This clonotype was recorded at least ten times. The chain couples TRBV20-1 to TRBJ2-5, with a weak D call TRBD2 (5 bases). From germline, CDR1 is DFQATT and CDR2 SNEGSKA (reference sequence). The CDR3 contains 15 residues. The V end was cut by 5 bases, the J end by 1 base, with 17 bases between. In nucleotides, the CDR3 is TGCAGTGCTGGATCGACTATGCTAGGCCAAGAGACCCAGTACTTC. It encodes CSAGSTMLGQETQYF.

Remarks on this clonotype: This CDR3 fails to terminate in the conserved phenylalanine or tryptophan, so it likely reflects a read error. The limits of the CDR3 on the DNA are not certain, so only TCRdb's listed CDR3 is given. The chain uses TRBV7-9 and TRBJ2-7. Per the germline V gene, CDR1 is SEHNR and CDR2 is FQNEAQ (reference sequence). With termini counted, the CDR3 has 13 amino acids. Here the CDR3 reads CASSLGVSYEQYL.

This chain links TRBV30 with TRBJ2-7; tentative D call: TRBD1 (5 bases). Per the germline V gene, CDR1 is GTSNPN and CDR2 is SVGIG (reference sequence). CDR3 size: 14 residues. Between the trimmed V and J ends, which lost 0 bases and 6 bases, there was a span of 15 bases. In DNA form, the CDR3 reads TGTGCCTGGAGTGTCGGAGTCAGGGTGGCCGAGCAGTACTTC. Translation gives CAWSVGVRVAEQYF.

This clonotype was counted ten times or more. The chain combines TRBV2 with TRBJ2-2; 7 nucleotides align to TRBD1. CDR1 SNHLY and CDR2 FYNNEI come from the germline V gene. CDR3 size: 16 residues. J gave up 4 bases and V 6 bases, and 11 bases lay outside the gene matches. CDR3 coding DNA: TGTGCCAGCAGGTCCGACCAGGGGGAGCCCACCGGGGAGCTGTTTTTT. This translates into CASRSDQGEPTGELFF.